A selection of T cell receptor beta chains follows, all from one sample in a study of control samples from healthy donors and cancer patients. Measured with immunoSEQ multiplex PCR; TCRdb has only the in-frame clones, and not every one. This table has about 180,000 clones, approximately 94% appearing once. Sequences were obtained from blood. All receptors come from a woman aged 18-29 years in good health. Each CDR3 is given without its conserved first and last residue. Where a row states a size, it is once, few, many or the class of an expanded clone; other rows omit it.

v_call	j_call	clone_size	cdr3_aa
TRBV18	TRBJ2-4	.	ASSPQGQGDIQY
TRBV5-1	TRBJ1-2	.	ASSPARGVYGYT
TRBV18	TRBJ1-2	.	ASSPATSGDGYT
TRBV27	TRBJ1-4	.	ASSLSWNLANEKLF
TRBV6-5	TRBJ2-7	.	ASSYSNGAGEQY
TRBV5-6	TRBJ1-2	.	ASSLVYLHGYT
TRBV4-2	TRBJ1-3	.	ASSQIDRRGNTIY
TRBV5-8	TRBJ1-2	.	ASSLIRTGVNYGYT
TRBV6-1	TRBJ2-7	.	ASSEFGGPYEQY
TRBV29-1	TRBJ2-7	.	SVESGYEQY
TRBV28	TRBJ2-1	.	ASSLLAGGRNEQF
TRBV10-3	TRBJ2-2	.	AISDPDRGGTGELF
TRBV9	TRBJ1-2	.	ASSVGTGGAYGYT
TRBV12-3/TRBV12-4	TRBJ1-2	.	ASSLRGVGYT
TRBV11-2	TRBJ2-7	.	ASSFLAESEQY
TRBV5-6	TRBJ2-1	.	ASRMNTGARVEQF
TRBV18	TRBJ2-7	.	ASTPGQGSYEQY
TRBV7-9	TRBJ1-1	.	ASHSVSQTEAF
TRBV6-5	TRBJ1-3	.	ASSRTGRDTIY
TRBV21-1	TRBJ2-2	.	ASSIAGLGGTGELF
TRBV27	TRBJ2-2	.	ASSLDRATNTGELF
TRBV7-7	TRBJ2-3	.	ASSLRQSTDTQY
TRBV19	TRBJ1-1	.	ASSIFVGATEAF
TRBV6-1	TRBJ1-5	.	ASSEVPSGNQPQH
TRBV7-9	TRBJ2-1	.	ASSLAQGAKNEQF
TRBV19	TRBJ1-2	.	ASSIRLYGYT
TRBV4-1	TRBJ1-4	.	ASLEPGSNEKLF
TRBV5-6	TRBJ2-1	.	ASSLLSGAGYEQF
TRBV18	TRBJ1-2	once	ASSPPVLGYGYT
TRBV15	TRBJ1-1	.	ATSTTGAGDTEAF
TRBV3-1/TRBV3-2	TRBJ2-2	.	ASSPSGRANTGELF
TRBV2	TRBJ2-5	.	ASSYQRGRWETQY
TRBV9	TRBJ1-5	.	ASSVDPWRSQPQH
TRBV19	TRBJ1-1	.	ASSISGAFTEAF
TRBV12-3/TRBV12-4	TRBJ1-5	.	ASSALQGLPQH
TRBV24-1	TRBJ1-2	.	ATSRGEYGYT
TRBV25-1	TRBJ1-6	.	ASSDPGTEPSPLH
TRBV7-2	TRBJ1-2	.	ASGQQLTSRGYT
TRBV19	TRBJ1-2	.	ASSPSRPTLSFNYGYT
TRBV5-5	TRBJ1-1	.	ASSLLLGNTEAF
TRBV24-1	TRBJ1-1	.	ATSDFGDTEAF
TRBV7-3	TRBJ2-7	.	ASSQNGDQGDEQY
TRBV27	TRBJ1-2	.	ASSSTGGVGYGYT
TRBV12-3/TRBV12-4	TRBJ2-1	.	ASRVSSYNEQF
TRBV7-6	TRBJ2-3	.	ASSLGHRGLAGGSTDTQY
TRBV24-1	TRBJ1-4	.	ATSDPGQDNEKLF
TRBV6-5	TRBJ2-7	once	ASSYSRQAVSYEQY
TRBV4-2	TRBJ2-2	.	ASSHPPTGQLTGELF
TRBV2	TRBJ2-3	.	ASSVFGRVDTQY
TRBV2	TRBJ2-2	.	ASQASSTGELF
TRBV24-1	TRBJ2-1	.	ATSDGGTGSGNEQF
TRBV18	TRBJ1-1	.	ASSPGFLATDTEAF
TRBV11-2	TRBJ1-6	.	ASSTRTVHNSPLH
TRBV10-3	TRBJ1-3	.	AISSRALRDGGNTIY
TRBV10-3	TRBJ1-5	.	AISESAGAGNQPQH
TRBV11-2	TRBJ2-7	.	ASSMGPLPDEQY
TRBV4-2	TRBJ1-1	.	ASSQGGAEAF